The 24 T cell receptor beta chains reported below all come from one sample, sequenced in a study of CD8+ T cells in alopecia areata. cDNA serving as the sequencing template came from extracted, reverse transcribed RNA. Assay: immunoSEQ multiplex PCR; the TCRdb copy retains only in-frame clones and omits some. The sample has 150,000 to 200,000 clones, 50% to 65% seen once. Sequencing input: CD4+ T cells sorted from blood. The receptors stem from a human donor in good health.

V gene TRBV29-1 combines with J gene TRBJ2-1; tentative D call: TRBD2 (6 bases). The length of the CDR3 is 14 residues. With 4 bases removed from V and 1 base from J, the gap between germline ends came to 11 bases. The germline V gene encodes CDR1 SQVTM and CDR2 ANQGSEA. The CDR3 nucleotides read TGCAGCGTTGCCCGGAGGGTTTCCTACAATGAGCAGTTCTTC. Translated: CSVARRVSYNEQFF.

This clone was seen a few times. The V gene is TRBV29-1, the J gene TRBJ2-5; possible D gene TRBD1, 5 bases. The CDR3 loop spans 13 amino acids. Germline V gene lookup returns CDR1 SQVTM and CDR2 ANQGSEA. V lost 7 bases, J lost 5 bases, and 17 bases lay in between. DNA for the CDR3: TGCAGCGCCCATATACAGGTTCGGGAGACCCAGTACTTC. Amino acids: CSAHIQVRETQYF. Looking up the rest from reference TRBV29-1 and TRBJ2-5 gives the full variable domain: SAVISQKPSRDICQRGTSLTIQCQVDSQVTMMFWYRQQPGQSLTLIATANQGSEATYESGFVIDKFPISRPNLTFSTLTVSNMSPEDSSIYLCSAHIQVRETQYFGPGTRLLVL.

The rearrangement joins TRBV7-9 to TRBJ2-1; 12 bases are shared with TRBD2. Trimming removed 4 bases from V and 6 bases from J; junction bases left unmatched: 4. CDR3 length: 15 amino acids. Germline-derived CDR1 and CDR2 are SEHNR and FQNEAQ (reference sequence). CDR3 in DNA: TGTGCCAGCAGCTCTCCTAGCGGGAGGGTCAATGAGCAGTTCTTC. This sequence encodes CASSSPSGRVNEQFF.

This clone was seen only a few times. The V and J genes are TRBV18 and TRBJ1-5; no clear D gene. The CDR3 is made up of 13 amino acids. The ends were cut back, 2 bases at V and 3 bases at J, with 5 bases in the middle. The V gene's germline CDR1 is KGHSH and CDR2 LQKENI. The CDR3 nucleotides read TGTGCCAGCTCACCAGGGCTCAATCAGCCCCAGCATTTT. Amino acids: CASSPGLNQPQHF.

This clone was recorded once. The DNA for the CDR3 is TGTGCCTGCAGGACTAGCGGGAGGTACGAGCAGTACTTC. Translation gives CACRTSGRYEQYF. This chain joins TRBV30 and TRBJ2-7, with 14 bases matching TRBD2. This CDR3 comprises 13 residues. After removal of 6 bases from V and 4 bases from J, the junction contained 2 bases not matched to a gene. Looked up from germline, CDR1 is GTSNPN and CDR2 is SVGIG (reference sequence).

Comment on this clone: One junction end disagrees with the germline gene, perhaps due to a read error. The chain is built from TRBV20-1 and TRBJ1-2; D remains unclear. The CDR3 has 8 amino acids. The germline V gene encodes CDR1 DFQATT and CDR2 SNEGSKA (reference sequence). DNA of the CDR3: TGCAGTGCTAGAGATCGTCACTTC. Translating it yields CSARDRHF.

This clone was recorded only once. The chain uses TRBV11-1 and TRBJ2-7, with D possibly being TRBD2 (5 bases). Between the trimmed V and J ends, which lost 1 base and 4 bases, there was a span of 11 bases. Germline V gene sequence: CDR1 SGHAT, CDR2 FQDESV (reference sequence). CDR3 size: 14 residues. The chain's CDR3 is CASSLGGAIYEQYF. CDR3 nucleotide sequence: TGTGCCAGCAGCTTAGGGGGAGCCATTTACGAGCAGTACTTC.

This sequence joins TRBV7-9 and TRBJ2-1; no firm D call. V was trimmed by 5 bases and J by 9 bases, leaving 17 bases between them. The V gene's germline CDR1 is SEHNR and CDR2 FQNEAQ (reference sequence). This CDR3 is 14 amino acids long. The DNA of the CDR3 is TGTGCCAGCAGCCCTTCCGTTGGGCTAGGTGAGCAGTTCTTC. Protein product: CASSPSVGLGEQFF.

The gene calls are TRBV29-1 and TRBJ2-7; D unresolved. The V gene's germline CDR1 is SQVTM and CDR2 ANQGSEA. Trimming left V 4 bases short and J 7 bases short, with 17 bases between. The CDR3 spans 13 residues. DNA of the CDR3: TGCAGCGTTGGCGCACTCCCTATTCGGGAGCAGTACTTC. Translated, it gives CSVGALPIREQYF.

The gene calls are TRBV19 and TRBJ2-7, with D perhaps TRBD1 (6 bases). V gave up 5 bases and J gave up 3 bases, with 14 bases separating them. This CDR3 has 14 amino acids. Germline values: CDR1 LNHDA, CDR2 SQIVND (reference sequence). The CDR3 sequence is CASSRRDTYYEQYF. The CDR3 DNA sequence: TGTGCCAGTAGTCGCCGGGACACATACTACGAGCAGTACTTC. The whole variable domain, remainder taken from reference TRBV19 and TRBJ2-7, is DGGITQSPKYLFRKEGQNVTLSCEQNLNHDAMYWYRQDPGQGLRLIYYSQIVNDFQKGDIAEGYSVSREKKESFPLTVTSAQKNPTAFYLCASSRRDTYYEQYFGPGTRLTVT.

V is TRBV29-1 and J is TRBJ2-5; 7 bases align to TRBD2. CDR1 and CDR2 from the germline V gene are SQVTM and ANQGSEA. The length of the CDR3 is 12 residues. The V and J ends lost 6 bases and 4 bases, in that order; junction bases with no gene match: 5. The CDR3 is CSVVIAGETQYF. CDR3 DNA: TGCAGCGTGGTAATAGCGGGAGAGACCCAGTACTTC.

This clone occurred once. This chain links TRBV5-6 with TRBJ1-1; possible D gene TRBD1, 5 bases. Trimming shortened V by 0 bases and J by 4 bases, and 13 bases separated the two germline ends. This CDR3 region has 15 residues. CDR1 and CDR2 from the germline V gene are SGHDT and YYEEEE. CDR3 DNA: TGTGCCAGCAGCTTGGTGGGGGTTGGGATCACTGAAGCTTTCTTT. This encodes CASSLVGVGITEAFF.

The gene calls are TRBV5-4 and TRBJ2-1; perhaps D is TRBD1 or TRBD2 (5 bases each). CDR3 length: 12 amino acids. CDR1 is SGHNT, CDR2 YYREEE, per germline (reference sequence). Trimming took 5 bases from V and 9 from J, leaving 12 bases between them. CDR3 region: CASRGDPPEQFF. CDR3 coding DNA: TGTGCCAGCAGGGGGGACCCACCTGAGCAGTTCTTC.

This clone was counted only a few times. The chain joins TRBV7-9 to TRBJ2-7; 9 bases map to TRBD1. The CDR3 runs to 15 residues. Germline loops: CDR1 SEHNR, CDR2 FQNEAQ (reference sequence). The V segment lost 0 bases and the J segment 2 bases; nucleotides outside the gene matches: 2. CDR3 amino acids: CASSLAGTGTYEQYF. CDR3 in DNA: TGTGCCAGCAGCTTAGCAGGGACAGGGACCTACGAGCAGTACTTC.

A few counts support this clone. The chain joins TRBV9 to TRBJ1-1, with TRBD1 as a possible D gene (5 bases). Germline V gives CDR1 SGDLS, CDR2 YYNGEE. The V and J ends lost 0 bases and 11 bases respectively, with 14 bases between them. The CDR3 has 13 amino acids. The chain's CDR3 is CASSVGAGRPAFF. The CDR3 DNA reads TGTGCCAGCAGCGTAGGGGCAGGGCGCCCTGCTTTCTTT.

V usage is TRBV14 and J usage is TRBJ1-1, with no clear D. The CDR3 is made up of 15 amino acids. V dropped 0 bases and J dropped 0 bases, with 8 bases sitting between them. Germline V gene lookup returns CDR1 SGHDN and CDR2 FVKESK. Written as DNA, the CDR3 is TGTGCCAGCAGCCAAGATCGACTTCTGAACACTGAAGCTTTCTTT. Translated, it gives CASSQDRLLNTEAFF.

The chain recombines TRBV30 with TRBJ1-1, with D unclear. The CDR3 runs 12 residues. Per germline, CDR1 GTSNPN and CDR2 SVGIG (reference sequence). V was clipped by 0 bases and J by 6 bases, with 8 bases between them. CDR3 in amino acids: CAWSVPSPEAFF. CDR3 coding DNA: TGTGCCTGGAGTGTACCCTCCCCTGAAGCTTTCTTT.

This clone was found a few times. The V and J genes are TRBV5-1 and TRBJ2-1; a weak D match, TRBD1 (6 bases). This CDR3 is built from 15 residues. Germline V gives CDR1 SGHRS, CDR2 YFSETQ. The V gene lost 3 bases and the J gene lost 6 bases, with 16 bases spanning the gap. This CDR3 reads CASSSSGQGGNEQFF. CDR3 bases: TGCGCCAGCAGCTCAAGCGGTCAAGGGGGCAATGAGCAGTTCTTC.

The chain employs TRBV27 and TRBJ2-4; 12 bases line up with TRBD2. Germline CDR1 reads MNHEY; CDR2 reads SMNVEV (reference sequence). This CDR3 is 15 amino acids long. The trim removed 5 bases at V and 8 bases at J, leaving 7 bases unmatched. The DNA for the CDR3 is TGTGCCAGCAGTACCCCGACTAGCGGGAGTGACATTCAGTACTTC. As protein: CASSTPTSGSDIQYF.

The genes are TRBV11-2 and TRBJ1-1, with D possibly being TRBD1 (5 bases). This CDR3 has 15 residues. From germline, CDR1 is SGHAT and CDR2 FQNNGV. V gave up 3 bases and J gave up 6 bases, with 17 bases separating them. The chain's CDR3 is CASSFSAERGAEAFF. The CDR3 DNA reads TGTGCCAGCAGCTTTAGTGCGGAGCGGGGGGCTGAAGCTTTCTTT. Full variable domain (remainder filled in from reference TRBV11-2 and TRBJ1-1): EAGVAQSPRYKIIEKRQSVAFWCNPISGHATLYWYQQILGQGPKLLIQFQNNGVVDDSQLPKDRFSAERLKGVDSTLKIQPAKLEDSAVYLCASSFSAERGAEAFFGQGTRLTVV.

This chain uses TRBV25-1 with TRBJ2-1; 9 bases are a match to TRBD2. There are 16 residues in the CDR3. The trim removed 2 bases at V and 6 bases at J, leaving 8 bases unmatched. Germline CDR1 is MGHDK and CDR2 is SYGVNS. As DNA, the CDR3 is TGTGCCAGCAGTGAACCGGGGCTAGCGGGACGCAATGAGCAGTTCTTC. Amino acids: CASSEPGLAGRNEQFF.

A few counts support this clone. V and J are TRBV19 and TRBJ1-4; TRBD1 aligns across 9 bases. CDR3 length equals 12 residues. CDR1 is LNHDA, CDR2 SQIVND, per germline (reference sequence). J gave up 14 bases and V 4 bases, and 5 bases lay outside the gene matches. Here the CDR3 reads CASSTGTGKLFF. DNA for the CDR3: TGTGCCAGTAGTACAGGGACAGGGAAGCTGTTTTTT.

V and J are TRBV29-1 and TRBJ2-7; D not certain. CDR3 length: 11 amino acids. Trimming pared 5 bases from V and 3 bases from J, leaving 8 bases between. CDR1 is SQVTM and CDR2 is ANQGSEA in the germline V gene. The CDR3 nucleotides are TGCAGCGTTAGGTCCGGCTACGAGCAGTACTTC. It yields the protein CSVRSGYEQYF.

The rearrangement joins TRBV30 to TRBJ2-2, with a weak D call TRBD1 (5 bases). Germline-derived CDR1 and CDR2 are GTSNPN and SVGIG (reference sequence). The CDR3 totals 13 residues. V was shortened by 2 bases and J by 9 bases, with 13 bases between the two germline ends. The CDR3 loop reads CAWSRQFTRELFF. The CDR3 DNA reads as TGTGCCTGGAGTAGACAGTTCACTAGGGAGCTGTTTTTT.